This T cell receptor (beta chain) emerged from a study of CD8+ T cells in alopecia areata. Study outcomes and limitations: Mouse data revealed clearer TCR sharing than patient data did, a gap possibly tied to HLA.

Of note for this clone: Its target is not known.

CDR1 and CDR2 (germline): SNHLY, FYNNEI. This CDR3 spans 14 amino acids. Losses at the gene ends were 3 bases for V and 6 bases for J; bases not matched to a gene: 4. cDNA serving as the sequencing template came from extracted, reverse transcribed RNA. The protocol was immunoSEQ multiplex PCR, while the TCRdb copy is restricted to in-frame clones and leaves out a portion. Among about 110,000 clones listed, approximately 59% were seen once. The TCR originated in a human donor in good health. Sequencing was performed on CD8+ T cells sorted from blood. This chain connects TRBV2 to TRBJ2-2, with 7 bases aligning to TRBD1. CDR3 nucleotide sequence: TGTGCCAGCAGTGAGGACAGGAGATCCGGGGAGCTGTTTTTT. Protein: CASSEDRRSGELFF.